This is a list of T cell receptor beta chains from one sample in a study of cytomegalovirus exposure and HLA in healthy donors. The protocol was immunoSEQ multiplex PCR, while the TCRdb copy is restricted to in-frame clones and leaves out a portion. The repertoire holds some 64,000 clones, with approximately 97% as singletons. Sequenced: PBMCs. The receptor set was obtained from a woman between 18 and 29 years old in good health and CMV-seropositive. Both conserved end residues are part of each CDR3. The D gene is left open where the match is weak. Clone size is stated in some rows and not others, as once, few, many or a class when expanded.

CDR3 length,V gene,clone size,J gene,D gene,CDR3 DNA,CDR3 protein
17,TRBV27,once,TRBJ2-5,TRBD2,TGTGCCAGCAGAAAAAATCTGATAGCGGGCATCCAAGAGACCCAGTACTTC,CASRKNLIAGIQETQYF
15,TRBV6-1,.,TRBJ1-2,.,TGTGCCAGCAGTGAAGCGCTTCTCCGGGTGGATGGCTACACCTTC,CASSEALLRVDGYTF
14,TRBV6-6,.,TRBJ1-1,.,TGTGCCAGCAGTCTTCGCAAAGGGGTAACTGAAGCTTTCTTT,CASSLRKGVTEAFF
17,TRBV28,.,TRBJ2-7,.,TGTGCCAGCAGTTTAGGTGGTGGGGCTTTCCGAAACTACGAGCAGTACTTC,CASSLGGGAFRNYEQYF
15,TRBV2,.,TRBJ2-1,TRBD2,TGTGCCAGCACTGTTGAAGGACTAGCGGGAGATGAGCAGTTCTTC,CASTVEGLAGDEQFF
14,TRBV6-5,.,TRBJ1-5,.,TGTGCCAGCAGTCGCCGGGGGGCGGATCAGCCCCAGCATTTT,CASSRRGADQPQHF
14,TRBV28,.,TRBJ1-2,.,TGTGCCAGCAGTCTGGGGGACACCTTCTATGGCTACACCTTC,CASSLGDTFYGYTF
14,TRBV6-6,.,TRBJ1-1,.,TGTGCCAGCAGTTATTCGGGACATAACACTGAAGCTTTCTTT,CASSYSGHNTEAFF
13,TRBV27,.,TRBJ2-7,TRBD1,TGTGCCAGTGGACAGGGGTTTTCCTACGAGCAGTACTTC,CASGQGFSYEQYF
15,TRBV5-6,.,TRBJ1-1,TRBD1,TGTGCCAGCAGCTGGTTAGGACAGGGAGGCACTGAAGCTTTCTTT,CASSWLGQGGTEAFF
13,TRBV11-1,once,TRBJ1-1,.,TGTGCCAGCAGCTACTTCATGAACACTGAAGCTTTCTTT,CASSYFMNTEAFF
13,TRBV28,.,TRBJ1-1,TRBD1,TGTGCCAGCAAGGACAGGGCCCAAACTGAAGCTTTCTTT,CASKDRAQTEAFF
14,TRBV7-9,.,TRBJ2-7,.,TGTGCCAGCAGCCTCCTCGACACGCCCTTGAAGCAGTACTTC,CASSLLDTPLKQYF
15,TRBV5-4,.,TRBJ2-3,TRBD1,TGTGCCAGCAGCGGGACAGGGGTTTTCTCAGATACGCAGTATTTT,CASSGTGVFSDTQYF
14,TRBV9,.,TRBJ2-1,.,TGTGCCAGCAGCGTTACAGCTTCCTACAATGAGCAGTTCTTC,CASSVTASYNEQFF
13,TRBV14,.,TRBJ1-2,.,TGTGCCAGCAGCCAAAGGCAGGGCTATGGCTACACCTTC,CASSQRQGYGYTF
16,TRBV5-6,.,TRBJ2-1,TRBD2,TGTGCCAGCAGCTTTCGGGGACTAGCCTCCTACAATGAGCAGTTCTTC,CASSFRGLASYNEQFF
17,TRBV18,.,TRBJ2-2,.,TGTGCCAGCTCACCCCTTGAAGCGGGTGCGAACACCGGGGAGCTGTTTTTT,CASSPLEAGANTGELFF
11,TRBV28,.,TRBJ1-5,.,TGTGCCACGGGAAGTTTTCAGCCCCAGCATTTT,CATGSFQPQHF
15,TRBV7-9,.,TRBJ1-1,.,TGTGCCAGCAGCTTAGTACAGAGATTGAACACTGAAGCTTTCTTT,CASSLVQRLNTEAFF
14,TRBV15,.,TRBJ2-5,.,TGTGCCACCAGCAGCCTTAGACAGCAAGAGACCCAGTACTTC,CATSSLRQQETQYF
19,TRBV15,once,TRBJ2-7,TRBD2,TGTGCCACCAGCAGAGATCCCCCGATAGCGGGCAGCATCTCCTACGAGCAGTACTTC,CATSRDPPIAGSISYEQYF
12,TRBV25-1,.,TRBJ1-1,.,TGTGCCAGCGGGCTCAGAAACACTGAAGCTTTCTTT,CASGLRNTEAFF
16,TRBV7-9,.,TRBJ1-5,TRBD1,TGTGCCAGCAGCAATGGACAGGGTGGATCAAATCAGCCCCAGCATTTT,CASSNGQGGSNQPQHF
15,TRBV30,.,TRBJ2-1,TRBD2,TGTGCCTGGAGCGGGGACTACCGCCACAACAATGAGCAGTTCTTC,CAWSGDYRHNNEQFF
15,TRBV7-9,.,TRBJ2-2,.,TGTGCCAGCAGCCCTACGGGAGAGTCAACCGGGGAGCTGTTTTTT,CASSPTGESTGELFF
19,TRBV4-2,.,TRBJ2-2,TRBD2,TGTGCCAGCAGCCAAGATACGTATAGCGGGAGACCCAACACCGGGGAGCTGTTTTTT,CASSQDTYSGRPNTGELFF
15,TRBV5-1,.,TRBJ2-1,TRBD1,TGCGCCAGCAGCTCGGACAGGGGGCAGTACAATGAGCAGTTCTTC,CASSSDRGQYNEQFF
14,TRBV5-5,.,TRBJ1-5,.,TGTGCCAGCAGCTTGGTGGAGGCCTCCCAGCCCCAGCATTTT,CASSLVEASQPQHF
11,TRBV10-3,.,TRBJ2-1,.,TGTGCCATCAGTGAAGGGGATGAGCAGTTCTTC,CAISEGDEQFF
13,TRBV30,.,TRBJ1-1,.,TGTGCCTGGGGAGGGGATTCGAACACTGAAGCTTTCTTT,CAWGGDSNTEAFF
15,TRBV27,.,TRBJ2-5,.,TGTGCCAGCAGTGTTTTTGGAGTCTTCGGAGAGACCCAGTACTTC,CASSVFGVFGETQYF
13,TRBV10-2,.,TRBJ1-1,.,TGCGCCAGTCGGGTCCGGGGGTACACTGAAGCTTTCTTT,CASRVRGYTEAFF
16,TRBV28,.,TRBJ1-3,.,TGTGCCAGCAGTTTCCGTCGCAGGGCAAGTGGAAACACCATATATTTT,CASSFRRRASGNTIYF
12,TRBV7-9,.,TRBJ1-5,.,TGTGCCAGCAGCCCCATCGGGACATCCCAGCATTTT,CASSPIGTSQHF
14,TRBV7-8,.,TRBJ2-7,TRBD1,TGTGCCAGCAGCTTCGTCCCGGGACAGGGGGAGCAGTACTTC,CASSFVPGQGEQYF
16,TRBV10-3,.,TRBJ2-1,.,TGTGCCATCAGTGAGTCTGGCCAGGGGAAAATCAATGAGCAGTTCTTC,CAISESGQGKINEQFF
15,TRBV19,.,TRBJ2-5,.,TGTGCCAGTAGTTCCCGACAGTTAATAGAAGAGACCCAGTACTTC,CASSSRQLIEETQYF
13,TRBV30,.,TRBJ1-6,.,TGTGCCTGCACGGACACCTATAATTCACCCCTCCACTTT,CACTDTYNSPLHF
17,TRBV4-2,.,TRBJ2-7,TRBD1,TGTGCCAGCAGCCAAGATGGACGGACGGGACAGCCCTACGAGCAGTACTTC,CASSQDGRTGQPYEQYF
15,TRBV6-5,.,TRBJ2-7,TRBD2,TGTGCCAGCACCCTAACTAGCGGGAGTGGCTACGAGCAGTACTTC,CASTLTSGSGYEQYF
20,TRBV6-1,.,TRBJ2-3,TRBD2,TGTGCCAGCAGTGATCCGGGACTAGCGGGCCCGAGGGTTAGCACAGATACGCAGTATTTT,CASSDPGLAGPRVSTDTQYF
16,TRBV11-2,.,TRBJ2-2,TRBD2,TGTGCCAGCAGACTAGCGGGAGGGCGGGACACCGGGGAGCTGTTTTTT,CASRLAGGRDTGELFF
13,TRBV14,.,TRBJ2-5,.,TGTGCCAGCAGCCGAGGGCGAGTATCGACCCAGTACTTC,CASSRGRVSTQYF
13,TRBV7-9,few,TRBJ2-7,.,TGTGCCAGCAGCGGAGTCCTCACCTACGAGCAGTACTTC,CASSGVLTYEQYF